The clone carrying this T cell receptor beta chain was observed at least ten times. As to time point: technical triplicate 3. MiXCR was run by TCRdb on the 5' RACE reads, yielding one entry per CDR3 protein. The sample carries nearly 45,000 distinct CDR3 sequences, 20% to 25% recorded once. The CDR3 is 14 amino acids. Germline V gives CDR1 SGHRS, CDR2 YFSETQ. With V trimmed by 5 bases and J by 1 base, 4 bases remained unmatched. This entry belongs to a study of neurological immune-mediated disorders. This TCR was recovered from a man in his sixties with HTLV-1-associated myelopathy (HAM/TSP). The specimen sequenced was PBMCs. The chain recombines TRBV5-1 with TRBJ1-1; 8 bases fit TRBD1. CDR3 nucleotides: TGCGCCAGCAGTCAGACAGGGGAGAACACTGAAGCTTTCTTT. This sequence encodes CASSQTGENTEAFF. The entire variable domain, with the rest obtained from reference TRBV5-1 and TRBJ1-1, is as follows: KAGVTQTPRYLIKTRGQQVTLSCSPISGHRSVSWYQQTPGQGLQFLFEYFSETQRNKGNFPGRFSGRQFSNSRSEMNVSTLELGDSALYLCASSQTGENTEAFFGQGTRLTVV.